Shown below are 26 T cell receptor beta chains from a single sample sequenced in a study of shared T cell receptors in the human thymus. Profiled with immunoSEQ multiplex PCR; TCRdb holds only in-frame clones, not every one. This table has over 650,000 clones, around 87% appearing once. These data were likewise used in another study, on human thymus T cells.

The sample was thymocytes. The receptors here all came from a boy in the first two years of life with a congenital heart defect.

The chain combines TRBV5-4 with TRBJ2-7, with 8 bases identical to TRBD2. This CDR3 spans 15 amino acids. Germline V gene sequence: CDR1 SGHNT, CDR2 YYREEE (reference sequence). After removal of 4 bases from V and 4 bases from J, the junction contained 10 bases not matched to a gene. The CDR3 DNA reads TGTGCCAGCAGCAGATATAAGCGGGAGCGGTACGAGCAGTACTTC. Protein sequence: CASSRYKRERYEQYF.

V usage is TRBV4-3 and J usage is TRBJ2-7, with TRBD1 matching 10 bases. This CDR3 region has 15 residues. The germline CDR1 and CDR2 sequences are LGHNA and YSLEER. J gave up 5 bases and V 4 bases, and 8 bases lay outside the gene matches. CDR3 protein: CASSPRGTGVHEQYF. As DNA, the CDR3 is TGCGCCAGCAGCCCCCGGGGGACAGGGGTCCACGAGCAGTACTTC.

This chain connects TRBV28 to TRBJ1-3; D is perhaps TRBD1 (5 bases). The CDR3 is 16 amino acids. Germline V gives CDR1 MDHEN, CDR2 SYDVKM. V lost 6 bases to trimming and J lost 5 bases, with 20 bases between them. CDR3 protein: CASRPTDSPRRNTIYF. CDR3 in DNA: TGTGCCAGCAGACCCACCGACAGCCCGAGAAGAAACACCATATATTTT.

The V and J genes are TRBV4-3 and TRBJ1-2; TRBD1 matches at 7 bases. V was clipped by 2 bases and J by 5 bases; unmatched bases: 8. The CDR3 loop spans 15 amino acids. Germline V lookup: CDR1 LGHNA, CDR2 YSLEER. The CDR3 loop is CASSQSGTEGYGYTF. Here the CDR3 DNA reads TGCGCCAGCAGCCAATCCGGGACAGAGGGGTATGGCTACACCTTC.

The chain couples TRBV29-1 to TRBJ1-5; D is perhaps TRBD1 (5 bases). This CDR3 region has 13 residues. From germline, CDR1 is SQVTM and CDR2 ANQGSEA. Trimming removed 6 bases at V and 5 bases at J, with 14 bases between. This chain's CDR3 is CSVQGGVYQPQHF. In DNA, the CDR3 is TGCAGCGTCCAGGGTGGTGTTTATCAGCCCCAGCATTTT.

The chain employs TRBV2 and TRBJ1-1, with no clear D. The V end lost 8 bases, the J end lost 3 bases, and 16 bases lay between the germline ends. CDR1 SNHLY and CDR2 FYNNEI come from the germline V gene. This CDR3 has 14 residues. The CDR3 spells CASGWAHVDTEAFF. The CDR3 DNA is TGTGCCAGCGGCTGGGCTCATGTGGACACTGAAGCTTTCTTT.

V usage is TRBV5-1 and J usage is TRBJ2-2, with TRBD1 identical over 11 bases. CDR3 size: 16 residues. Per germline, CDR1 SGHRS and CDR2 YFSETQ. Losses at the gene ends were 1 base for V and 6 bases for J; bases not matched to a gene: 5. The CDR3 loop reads CASSLSGQGAAGELFF. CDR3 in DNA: TGCGCCAGCAGCTTGAGTGGACAGGGGGCCGCCGGGGAGCTGTTTTTT. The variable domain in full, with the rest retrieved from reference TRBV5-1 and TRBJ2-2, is KAGVTQTPRYLIKTRGQQVTLSCSPISGHRSVSWYQQTPGQGLQFLFEYFSETQRNKGNFPGRFSGRQFSNSRSEMNVSTLELGDSALYLCASSLSGQGAAGELFFGEGSRLTVL.

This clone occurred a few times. CDR3 region: CASQGYTEAFF. CDR3 coding DNA: TGTGCCAGCCAGGGCTACACTGAAGCTTTCTTT. V and J are TRBV28 and TRBJ1-1; perhaps TRBD1 as D (5 bases). Trimming took off 8 bases at V and 3 bases at J, with 7 bases between the two ends. The CDR3 is 11 amino acids. Germline CDR1 is MDHEN and CDR2 is SYDVKM.

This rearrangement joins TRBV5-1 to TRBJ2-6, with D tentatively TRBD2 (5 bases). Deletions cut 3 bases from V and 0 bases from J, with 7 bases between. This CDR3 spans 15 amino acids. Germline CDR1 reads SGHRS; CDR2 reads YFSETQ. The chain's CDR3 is CASSYTSSGANVLTF. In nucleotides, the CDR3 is TGCGCCAGCAGCTACACTAGCTCTGGGGCCAACGTCCTGACTTTC. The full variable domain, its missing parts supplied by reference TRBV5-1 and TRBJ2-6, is KAGVTQTPRYLIKTRGQQVTLSCSPISGHRSVSWYQQTPGQGLQFLFEYFSETQRNKGNFPGRFSGRQFSNSRSEMNVSTLELGDSALYLCASSYTSSGANVLTFGAGSRLTVL.

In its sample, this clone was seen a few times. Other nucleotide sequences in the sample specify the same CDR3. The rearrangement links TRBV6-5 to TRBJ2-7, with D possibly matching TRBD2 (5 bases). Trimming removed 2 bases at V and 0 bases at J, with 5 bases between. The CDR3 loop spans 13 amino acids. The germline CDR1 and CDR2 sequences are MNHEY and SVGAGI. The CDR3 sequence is CASSYRDSYEQYF. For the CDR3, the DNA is TGTGCCAGCAGTTACCGGGACTCCTACGAGCAGTACTTC.

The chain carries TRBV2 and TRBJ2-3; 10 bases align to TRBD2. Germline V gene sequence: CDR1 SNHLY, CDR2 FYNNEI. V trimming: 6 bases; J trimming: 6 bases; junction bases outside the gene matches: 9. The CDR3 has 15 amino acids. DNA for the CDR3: TGTGCCAGCAGGGCGGGACTAGCGTTACCCGATACGCAGTATTTT. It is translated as CASRAGLALPDTQYF.

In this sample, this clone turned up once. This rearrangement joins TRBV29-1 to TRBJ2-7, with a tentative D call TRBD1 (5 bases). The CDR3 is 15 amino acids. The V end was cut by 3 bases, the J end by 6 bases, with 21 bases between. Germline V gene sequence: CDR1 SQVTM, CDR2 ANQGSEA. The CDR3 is CSVEGRQGTAREQYF. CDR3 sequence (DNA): TGCAGCGTTGAGGGAAGGCAGGGCACCGCACGCGAGCAGTACTTC.

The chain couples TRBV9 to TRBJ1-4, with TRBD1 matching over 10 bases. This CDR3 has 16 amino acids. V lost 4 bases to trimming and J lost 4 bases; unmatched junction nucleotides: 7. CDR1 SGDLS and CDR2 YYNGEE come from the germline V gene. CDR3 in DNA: TGTGCCAGCAGCCCAGGGGACAGGGGACGTAATGAAAAACTGTTTTTT. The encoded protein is CASSPGDRGRNEKLFF.

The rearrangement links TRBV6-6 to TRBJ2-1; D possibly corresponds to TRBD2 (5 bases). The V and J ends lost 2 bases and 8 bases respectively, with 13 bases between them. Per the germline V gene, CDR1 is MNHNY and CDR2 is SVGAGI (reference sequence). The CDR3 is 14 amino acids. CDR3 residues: CASSYGGRVHEQFF. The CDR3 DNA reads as TGTGCCAGCAGTTACGGAGGTAGGGTACATGAGCAGTTCTTC.

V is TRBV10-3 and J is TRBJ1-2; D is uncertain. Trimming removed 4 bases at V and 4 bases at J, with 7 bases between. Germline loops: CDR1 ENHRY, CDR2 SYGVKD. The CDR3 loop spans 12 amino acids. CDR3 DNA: TGTGCCATCAGTGTAGAAGCCTATGGCTACACCTTC. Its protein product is CAISVEAYGYTF.

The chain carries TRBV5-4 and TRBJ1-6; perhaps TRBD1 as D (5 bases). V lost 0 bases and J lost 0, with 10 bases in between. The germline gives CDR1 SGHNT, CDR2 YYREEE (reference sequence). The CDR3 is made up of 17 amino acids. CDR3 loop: CASSLVGRGSYNSPLHF. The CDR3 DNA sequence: TGTGCCAGCAGCTTGGTCGGAAGGGGCTCCTATAATTCACCCCTCCACTTT.

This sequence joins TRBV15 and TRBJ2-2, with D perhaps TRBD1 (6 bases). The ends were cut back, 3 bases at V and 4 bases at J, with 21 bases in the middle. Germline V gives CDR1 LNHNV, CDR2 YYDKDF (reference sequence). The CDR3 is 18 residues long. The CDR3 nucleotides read TGTGCCACCAGCAGGAACCGCCCGACAGGCCCGGGCACCGGGGAGCTGTTTTTT. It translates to CATSRNRPTGPGTGELFF. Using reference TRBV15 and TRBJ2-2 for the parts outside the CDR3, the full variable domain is DAMVIQNPRYQVTQFGKPVTLSCSQTLNHNVMYWYQQKSSQAPKLLFHYYDKDFNNEADTPDNFQSRRPNTSFCFLDIRSPGLGDTAMYLCATSRNRPTGPGTGELFFGEGSRLTVL.

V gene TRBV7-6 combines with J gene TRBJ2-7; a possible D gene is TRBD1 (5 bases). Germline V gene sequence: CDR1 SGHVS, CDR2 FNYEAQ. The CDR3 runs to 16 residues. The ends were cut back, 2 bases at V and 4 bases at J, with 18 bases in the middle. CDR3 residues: CASSLLVLGQGYEQYF. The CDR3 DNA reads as TGTGCCAGCAGCTTATTGGTATTGGGGCAGGGTTACGAGCAGTACTTC.

In nucleotides, the CDR3 is TGTGCCAGCAGTGAGGACAGGGGAAGTCAGCCCCAGCATTTT. Protein: CASSEDRGSQPQHF. The chain recombines TRBV28 with TRBJ1-5; 9 nucleotides line up with TRBD1. The junction had 5 bases not matched to a gene; V was cut back by 5 bases and J by 6 bases. Per the germline V gene, CDR1 is MDHEN and CDR2 is SYDVKM. CDR3 length: 14 residues.

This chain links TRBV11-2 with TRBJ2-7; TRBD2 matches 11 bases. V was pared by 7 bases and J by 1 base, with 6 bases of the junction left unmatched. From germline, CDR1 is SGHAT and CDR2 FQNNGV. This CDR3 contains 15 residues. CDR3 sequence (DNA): TGTGCCAGCACCGTGACTAGCGGGGCATCCTACGAGCAGTACTTC. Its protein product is CASTVTSGASYEQYF.

DNA of the CDR3: TGTGCCAGCAGCGTAATCCCCGGACAGGCGAAACGTGGCTACACCTTC. Protein: CASSVIPGQAKRGYTF. The rearrangement uses TRBV7-9 and TRBJ1-2; 7 bases agree with TRBD1. This CDR3 is 16 amino acids long. Looked up from germline, CDR1 is SEHNR and CDR2 is FQNEAQ (reference sequence). Losses at the gene ends were 5 bases for V and 7 bases for J; bases not matched to a gene: 16.

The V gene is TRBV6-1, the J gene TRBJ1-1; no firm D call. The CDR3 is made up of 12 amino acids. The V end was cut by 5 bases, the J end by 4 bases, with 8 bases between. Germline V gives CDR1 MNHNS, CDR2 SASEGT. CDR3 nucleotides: TGTGCCAGCAGTCACAGTATCACTGAAGCTTTCTTT. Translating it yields CASSHSITEAFF.

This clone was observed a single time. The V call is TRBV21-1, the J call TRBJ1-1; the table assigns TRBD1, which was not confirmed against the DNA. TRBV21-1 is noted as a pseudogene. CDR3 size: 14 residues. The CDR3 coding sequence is TGTGCCAGCAGCAACCCGGACAGGAACACTGAAGCTTTCTTT. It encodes CASSNPDRNTEAFF.

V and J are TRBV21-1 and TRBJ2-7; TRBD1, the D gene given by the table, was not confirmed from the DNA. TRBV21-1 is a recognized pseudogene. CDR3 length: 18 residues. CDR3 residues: CASSKVEVQYGTCHEQYF. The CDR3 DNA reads TGTGCCAGCAGCAAAGTAGAAGTGCAGTATGGGACATGTCACGAGCAGTACTTC.

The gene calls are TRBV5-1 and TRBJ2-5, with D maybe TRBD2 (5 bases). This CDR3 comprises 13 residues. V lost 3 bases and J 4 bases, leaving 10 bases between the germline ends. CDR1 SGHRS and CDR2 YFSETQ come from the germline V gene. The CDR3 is CASSSDWGETQYF. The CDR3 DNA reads TGCGCCAGCAGCTCGGACTGGGGAGAGACCCAGTACTTC.

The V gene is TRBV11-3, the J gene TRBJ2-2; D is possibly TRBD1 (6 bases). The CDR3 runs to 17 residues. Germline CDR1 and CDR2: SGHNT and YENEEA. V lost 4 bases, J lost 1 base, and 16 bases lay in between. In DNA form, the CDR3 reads TGTGCCAGCAGCTGTGGGGGCCAGCGACAGAACACCGGGGAGCTGTTTTTT. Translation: CASSCGGQRQNTGELFF.